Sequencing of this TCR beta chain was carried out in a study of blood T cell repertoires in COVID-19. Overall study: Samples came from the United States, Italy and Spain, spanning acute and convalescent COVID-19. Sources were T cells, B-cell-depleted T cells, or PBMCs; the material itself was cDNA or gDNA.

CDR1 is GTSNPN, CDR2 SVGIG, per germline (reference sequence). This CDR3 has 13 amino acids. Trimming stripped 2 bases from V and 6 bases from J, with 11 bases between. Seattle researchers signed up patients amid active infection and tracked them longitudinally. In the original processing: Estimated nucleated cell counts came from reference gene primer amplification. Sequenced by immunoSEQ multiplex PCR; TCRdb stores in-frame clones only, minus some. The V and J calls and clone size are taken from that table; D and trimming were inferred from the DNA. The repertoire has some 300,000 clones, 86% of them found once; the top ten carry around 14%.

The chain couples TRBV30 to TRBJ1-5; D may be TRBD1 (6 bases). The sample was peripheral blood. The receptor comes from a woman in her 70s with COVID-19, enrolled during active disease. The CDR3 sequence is CAWSTGKSQPQHF. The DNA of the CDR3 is TGTGCCTGGAGTACAGGGAAGAGTCAGCCCCAGCATTTT.